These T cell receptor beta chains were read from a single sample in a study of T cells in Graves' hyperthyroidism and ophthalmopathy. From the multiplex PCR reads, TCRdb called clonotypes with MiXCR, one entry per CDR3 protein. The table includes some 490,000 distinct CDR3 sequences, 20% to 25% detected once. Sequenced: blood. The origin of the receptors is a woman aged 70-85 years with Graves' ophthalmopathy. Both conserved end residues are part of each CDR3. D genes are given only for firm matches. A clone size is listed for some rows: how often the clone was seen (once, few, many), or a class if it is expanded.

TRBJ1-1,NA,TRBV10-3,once,TGTGCCATCAGTGAGACCGCGATGAACACTGAAGCTTTCTTT,CAISETAMNTEAFF
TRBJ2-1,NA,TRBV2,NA,TGTGCCAGCCAAGCTGGCGAAGAGCAGTTCTTC,CASQAGEEQFF
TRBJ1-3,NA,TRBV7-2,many,TGTGCCAGCAGCTTATGGGCAGGGGCTGGAAACACCATATATTTT,CASSLWAGAGNTIYF
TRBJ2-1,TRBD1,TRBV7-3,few,TGTGCCAGCAGCTCTCGGGACAGGGGGCGCGGTGAGCAGTTCTTC,CASSSRDRGRGEQFF
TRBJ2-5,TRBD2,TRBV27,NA,TGTGCCAGCAGTTTTCTAGGACTAGCGTCAGAGACCCAGTACTTC,CASSFLGLASETQYF
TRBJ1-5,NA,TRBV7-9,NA,TGTGCCAGCAGCTTAGAGGGGGGGCCCCAGCATTTT,CASSLEGGPQHF
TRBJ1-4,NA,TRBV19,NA,TGTGCCAGTAAGGAGCGAAGTTATAATGAAAAACTGTTTTTT,CASKERSYNEKLFF
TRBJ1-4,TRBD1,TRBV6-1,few,TGTGCCAGCAGTGAAATTTCCATCAGGGGGACCGGATTTCGAGAAAAACTGTTTTTT,CASSEISIRGTGFREKLFF
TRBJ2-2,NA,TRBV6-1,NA,TGTGCCAGCAGTGCGGGACCATCATCCGGGGAGCTGTTTTTT,CASSAGPSSGELFF
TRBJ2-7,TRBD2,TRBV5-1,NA,TGCGCCAGCAGCGTCGGGACTAGCGGGATCGACGAGCAGTACTTC,CASSVGTSGIDEQYF
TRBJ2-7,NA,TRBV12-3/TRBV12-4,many,TGTGCCAGCGGTAATAGCTACTACGAGCAGTACTTC,CASGNSYYEQYF
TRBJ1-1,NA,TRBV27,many,TGTGCCAGCAGCCCGGACACCTTCGGCACTGAAGCTTTCTTT,CASSPDTFGTEAFF
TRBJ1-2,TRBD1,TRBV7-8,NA,TGTGCCAGCAGCCCTACCCCCGCAGGGTCCTCAAAGGGGGCCAACTATGGCTACACCTTC,CASSPTPAGSSKGANYGYTF
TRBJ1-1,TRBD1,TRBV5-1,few,TGCGCCAGCAGCCCGGCACAGGGGGCGGGGGTCACTGAAGCTTTCTTT,CASSPAQGAGVTEAFF
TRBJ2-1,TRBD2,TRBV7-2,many,TGTGCCAGCAGCGGACTAGCGGGGACCTACAATGAGCAGTTCTTC,CASSGLAGTYNEQFF
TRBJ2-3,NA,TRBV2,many,TGTGCCAGCAGGAGGGACCAAATTTCAGATACGCAGTATTTT,CASRRDQISDTQYF
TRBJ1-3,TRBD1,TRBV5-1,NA,TGCGCCAGCAGCTCGTCGACAGGGGGGTACTCTGGAAACACCATATATTTT,CASSSSTGGYSGNTIYF
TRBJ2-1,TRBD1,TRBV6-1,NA,TGTGCCAGCCTCCGGGACAGGGTACATGAGCAGTTCTTC,CASLRDRVHEQFF
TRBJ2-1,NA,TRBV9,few,TGTGCCAGCAGCCGGCACACAGGAGACATGAATGAGCAGTTCTTC,CASSRHTGDMNEQFF
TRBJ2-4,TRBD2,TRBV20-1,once,TGCAGTGCCCCTCGGCGGGAGGGCCCTGGCATTCAGTACTTC,CSAPRREGPGIQYF
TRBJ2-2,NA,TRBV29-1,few,TGCAGCGCGCCCGACAGACCGAACACCGGGGAGCTGTTTTTT,CSAPDRPNTGELFF
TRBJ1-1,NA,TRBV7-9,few,TGTGCCAGCAGCTTAGTAGCGGCGAACACTGAAGCTTTCTTT,CASSLVAANTEAFF
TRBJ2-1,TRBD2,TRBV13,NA,TGTGCCAGCAGCCCCGGTAGCGGGAGAAATCCGTACAATGAGCAGTTCTTC,CASSPGSGRNPYNEQFF
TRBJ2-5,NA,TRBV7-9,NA,TGTGCCGGCAGCTTAGCCACAGGTCGAGAGACCCAGTACTTC,CAGSLATGRETQYF
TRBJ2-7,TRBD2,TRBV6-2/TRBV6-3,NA,TGTGCCAGTGGTAGCGGGAGTGCCTACGAGCAGTACTTC,CASGSGSAYEQYF
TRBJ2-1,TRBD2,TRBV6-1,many,TGTGCCAGCAGTCGAACTAGCGGGAGTATTACTAGGAGCTCCTACAATGAGCAGTTCTTC,CASSRTSGSITRSSYNEQFF
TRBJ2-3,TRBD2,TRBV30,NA,TGTGCCTGGGGGGTAGCGGGAGGCACAGATACGCAGTATTTT,CAWGVAGGTDTQYF
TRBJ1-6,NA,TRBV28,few,TGTGCCAGCAGTTTAGGGGGCCGGGGACCCCTCCACTTT,CASSLGGRGPLHF
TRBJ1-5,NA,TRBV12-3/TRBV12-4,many,TGTGCCAGCAGTTTAGCTTATAGCAATCAGCCCCAGCATTTT,CASSLAYSNQPQHF
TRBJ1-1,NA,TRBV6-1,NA,TGTGCCAGCAGTTCCGAGCGCGACACTGAAGCTTTCTTT,CASSSERDTEAFF
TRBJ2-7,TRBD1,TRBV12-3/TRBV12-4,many,TGTGCCAGCAGACACGGGACAGGGAGCGATCACGAGCAGTACTTC,CASRHGTGSDHEQYF
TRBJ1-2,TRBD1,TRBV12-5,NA,TGTGCTAGTGGCTCGGGACAGCATTATGGCTACACCTTC,CASGSGQHYGYTF
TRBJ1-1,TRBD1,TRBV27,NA,TGTGCCAGCATCAATGCCCCCGACAGGGGAGGGTCTGAAGCTTTCTTT,CASINAPDRGGSEAFF
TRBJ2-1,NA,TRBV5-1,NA,TGCGCCAGCAGCTTGGGATTCGCCAACAATGAGCAGTTCTTC,CASSLGFANNEQFF
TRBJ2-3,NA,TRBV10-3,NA,TGTGCCATCAGAAGGACCGAGGAGACAGATACGCAGTATTTT,CAIRRTEETDTQYF
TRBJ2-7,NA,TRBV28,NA,TGTGCCAGCAGTTACTATGACGGGGCCAACGAGCAGTACTTC,CASSYYDGANEQYF
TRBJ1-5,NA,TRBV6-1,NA,TGTGCCAGCAAGGTGGGGACTTGGAGCAATCAGCCCCAGCATTTT,CASKVGTWSNQPQHF
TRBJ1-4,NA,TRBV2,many,TGTGCCAGCAGTGGGGGTTGGGGTAATGAAAAACTGTTTTTT,CASSGGWGNEKLFF
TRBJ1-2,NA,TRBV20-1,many,TGCAGTGCTAGAGCCGGGGGCGAGAGGGGCTACACCTTC,CSARAGGERGYTF
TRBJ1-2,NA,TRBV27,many,TGTGCCAGCAGTTTTTCCAGCAGGGGTGCGGGCTACACCTTC,CASSFSSRGAGYTF
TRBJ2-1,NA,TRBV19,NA,TGTGCCACCCGACGGGACTTGAGCTCCTACAATGAGCAGTTCTTC,CATRRDLSSYNEQFF
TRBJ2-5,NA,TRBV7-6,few,TGTGCCAGCGCTTGGACTTTTCACCAAGAGACCCAGTACTTC,CASAWTFHQETQYF
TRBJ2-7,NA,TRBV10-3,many,TGTGCCATCAGTGTTCCAGGCTCGGTCGAGCAGTACTTC,CAISVPGSVEQYF
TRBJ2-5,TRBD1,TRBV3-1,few,TGTGCCAGCAGCCAAGGGCGAGGACAGGGGAAAGAGTACTTC,CASSQGRGQGKEYF
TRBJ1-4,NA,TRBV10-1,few,TGCGCCAGCAGTGACCAGAATAATGAAAAACTGTTTTTT,CASSDQNNEKLFF
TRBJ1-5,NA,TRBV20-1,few,TGCAGTGCTAGAGGATGGACATCAGAAAAGCCCCAGCATTTT,CSARGWTSEKPQHF
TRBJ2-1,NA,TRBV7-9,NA,TGTGCCAGCAGCTTAGCGAAGTTCTTC,CASSLAKFF
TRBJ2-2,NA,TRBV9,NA,TGTGCCAGCAGCGTGTCGGGAGTGGGCGGGGAGCTGTTTTTT,CASSVSGVGGELFF
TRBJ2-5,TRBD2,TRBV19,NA,TGTGCCAGTAGTACTAGCGGGACCAGTCTAGAGACCCGGTACTTC,CASSTSGTSLETRYF
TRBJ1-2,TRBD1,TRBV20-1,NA,TGCAGTGCTAGAAGGACAGGGCCAAGCGATGGCTACACCTTC,CSARRTGPSDGYTF